These T cell receptor beta chains were read from a single sample in a study of radiotherapy plus CTLA-4 blockade in lung cancer. Clones were sequenced by immunoSEQ multiplex PCR, and TCRdb holds only the in-frame ones, with some missing. The table includes approximately 41,000 clones, roughly 75% detected once. Source: peripheral blood, taken from a patient treated with radiotherapy plus ipilimumab. The receptors shown here come from a human donor with non-small cell lung cancer who had stable disease on radiotherapy plus ipilimumab. Both conserved end residues are part of each CDR3. Each record gives: CDR3 protein, CDR3 DNA, D gene, J gene, V gene, CDR3 length, clone size. The D gene is left open where the match is weak. Part of the rows lack a size; the others show once, few, many or a class for expanded clones.

CASTPGGSGANVLTF | TGCGCCAGCACCCCGGGGGGATCTGGGGCCAACGTCCTGACTTTC | TRBD2 | TRBJ2-6 | TRBV10-1 | 15 | few
CASSFRQAGNTIYF | TGTGCCAGCAGCTTCAGACAGGCTGGAAACACCATATATTTT | . | TRBJ1-3 | TRBV7-8 | 14 | .
CASSNPGHLYEQYF | TGTGCCAGCAGCAACCCGGGACACCTGTACGAGCAGTACTTC | . | TRBJ2-7 | TRBV7-8 | 14 | .
CASSLAAGIQETQYF | TGCGCCAGCAGCTTGGCTGCAGGAATCCAAGAGACCCAGTACTTC | . | TRBJ2-5 | TRBV5-1 | 15 | .
CASSLPQGARGNTEAFF | TGCGCCAGCAGCCTCCCTCAGGGGGCCAGAGGGAACACTGAAGCTTTCTTT | TRBD1 | TRBJ1-1 | TRBV4-1 | 17 | .
CASSGSINNEKLFF | TGTGCCAGCAGCGGCTCGATCAATAATGAAAAACTGTTTTTT | . | TRBJ1-4 | TRBV21-1 | 14 | .
CASSWDFQRTGELFF | TGTGCCAGCAGCTGGGACTTCCAACGGACCGGGGAGCTGTTTTTT | . | TRBJ2-2 | TRBV28 | 15 | .
CSGSRGRNTEAFF | TGCAGCGGTAGCAGGGGGAGGAACACTGAAGCTTTCTTT | TRBD1 | TRBJ1-1 | TRBV29-1 | 13 | .
CASSLRGGGMNTEAFF | TGTGCCAGCAGCTTAAGGGGGGGTGGCATGAACACTGAAGCTTTCTTT | . | TRBJ1-1 | TRBV7-8 | 16 | .
CAISGVTDTQYF | TGTGCCATTTCGGGGGTCACAGATACGCAGTATTTT | . | TRBJ2-3 | TRBV10-3 | 12 | .
CASSSGMHEKLFF | TGTGCCAGCAGCTCAGGGATGCATGAAAAACTGTTTTTT | . | TRBJ1-4 | TRBV7-9 | 13 | .
CARNRTGTGGLSNQPQHF | TGTGCCAGAAACAGAACCGGGACAGGGGGCCTCAGCAATCAGCCCCAGCATTTT | TRBD1 | TRBJ1-5 | TRBV13 | 18 | .
CASAAGALTDTQYF | TGTGCCAGCGCAGCGGGCGCACTCACAGATACGCAGTATTTT | . | TRBJ2-3 | TRBV2 | 14 | .
CASSGGSSGNPSDTQYF | TGCGCCAGCAGCGGCGGGTCGAGCGGTAATCCCTCAGATACGCAGTATTTT | . | TRBJ2-3 | TRBV5-1 | 17 | .
CASSSGNSYEQYF | TGTGCCAGCAGCTCAGGGAACTCCTACGAGCAGTACTTC | . | TRBJ2-7 | TRBV11-3 | 13 | .
CASSYSGVGRTEAFF | TGTGCCAGCAGTTACTCGGGCGTCGGTCGGACTGAAGCTTTCTTT | . | TRBJ1-1 | TRBV6-5 | 15 | medium-sized
CASSSWTGGNYGYTF | TGTGCCAGCAGCTCTTGGACAGGGGGTAACTATGGCTACACCTTC | TRBD1 | TRBJ1-2 | TRBV7-2 | 15 | .
CASSSPPRGGGLDTQYF | TGTGCCAGCAGCTCGCCCCCCCGGGGCGGGGGATTAGATACGCAGTATTTT | TRBD2 | TRBJ2-3 | TRBV11-3 | 17 | .
CASSPRQGKSGANVLTF | TGTGCCAGCAGCCCAAGACAGGGGAAGTCTGGGGCCAACGTCCTGACTTTC | TRBD1 | TRBJ2-6 | TRBV7-2 | 17 | .
CALQRGPADTQYF | TGTGCCCTCCAACGTGGCCCCGCCGATACGCAGTATTTT | . | TRBJ2-3 | TRBV6-6 | 13 | .
CASSTGTGVYNEQFF | TGTGCCAGTAGCACCGGGACAGGGGTCTACAATGAGCAGTTCTTC | TRBD1 | TRBJ2-1 | TRBV19 | 15 | .
CASRRDRGGQPQHF | TGTGCCAGCCGCCGAGACAGGGGCGGACAGCCCCAGCATTTT | TRBD1 | TRBJ1-5 | TRBV2 | 14 | once
CASSLQGAMNTEAFF | TGTGCCAGCAGCTTACAGGGGGCAATGAACACTGAAGCTTTCTTT | TRBD1 | TRBJ1-1 | TRBV7-9 | 15 | few
CAISYRVGEKLFF | TGTGCCATCAGTTACAGGGTAGGGGAAAAACTGTTTTTT | . | TRBJ1-4 | TRBV10-3 | 13 | few
CASSSRQGMDAFF | TGCGCCAGCAGCTCTCGACAGGGAATGGATGCTTTCTTT | TRBD1 | TRBJ1-1 | TRBV5-1 | 13 | .
CASSPPGDRGGNQPQHF | TGTGCCAGCTCACCACCGGGGGACAGGGGTGGCAATCAGCCCCAGCATTTT | TRBD1 | TRBJ1-5 | TRBV18 | 17 | .
CASSGQYTEAFF | TGTGCCAGCAGTGGACAGTACACTGAAGCTTTCTTT | . | TRBJ1-1 | TRBV28 | 12 | .
CASSTTGTGLRGDTQYF | TGTGCCAGCAGCACAACCGGGACAGGGCTTCGAGGAGATACGCAGTATTTT | TRBD1 | TRBJ2-3 | TRBV5-6 | 17 | .
CASSEILNTGELFF | TGCGCCAGCAGCGAGATACTGAACACCGGGGAGCTGTTTTTT | . | TRBJ2-2 | TRBV5-1 | 14 | .
CASSVGAGAYYGYTF | TGTGCCAGCAGCGTGGGGGCGGGGGCTTACTATGGCTACACCTTC | . | TRBJ1-2 | TRBV5-6 | 15 | .
CASSFSTGGLGNTIYF | TGTGCCAGCAGCTTTTCCACAGGGGGCCTTGGAAACACCATATATTTT | TRBD1 | TRBJ1-3 | TRBV7-9 | 16 | .
CASSLGDRAVRQFF | TGTGCCAGCAGCTTGGGGGACAGGGCGGTACGGCAGTTCTTC | TRBD1 | TRBJ2-1 | TRBV5-6 | 14 | few
CAISRTGSSYNEQFF | TGTGCCATCAGTAGGACAGGAAGCTCCTACAATGAGCAGTTCTTC | TRBD1 | TRBJ2-1 | TRBV10-3 | 15 | .
CASSSTGDYGYTF | TGCGCCAGCAGTTCCACAGGAGACTATGGCTACACCTTC | . | TRBJ1-2 | TRBV5-1 | 13 | few
CASSYNRDTTNYGYTF | TGTGCCAGCAGTTACAACAGAGACACCACTAACTATGGCTACACCTTC | . | TRBJ1-2 | TRBV6-5 | 16 | .
CASSYGDRVWSTEAFF | TGTGCCAGCAGTTACGGGGACAGGGTGTGGTCCACTGAAGCTTTCTTT | TRBD1 | TRBJ1-1 | TRBV6-5 | 16 | .
CASSPGGDHTDTQYF | TGTGCCAGCAGCCCGGGGGGGGACCACACAGATACGCAGTATTTT | TRBD2 | TRBJ2-3 | TRBV7-2 | 15 | .
CASSLGGTSYEQYF | TGCGCCAGCAGCTTGGGCGGAACCTCCTACGAGCAGTACTTC | . | TRBJ2-7 | TRBV5-1 | 14 | .
CASSLNRGPNQPQHF | TGTGCCAGCAGCTTGAACAGGGGGCCAAATCAGCCCCAGCATTTT | TRBD1 | TRBJ1-5 | TRBV7-2 | 15 | .
CASSLDMGGSGNTIYF | TGCGCCAGCAGCTTGGATATGGGAGGCTCTGGAAACACCATATATTTT | . | TRBJ1-3 | TRBV5-1 | 16 | few
CASSVAYSGNTIYF | TGTGCCAGCAGCGTAGCTTACTCTGGAAACACCATATATTTT | . | TRBJ1-3 | TRBV9 | 14 | .
CASSLDLSEQFF | TGTGCCAGCAGCTTAGATCTATCGGAGCAGTTCTTC | . | TRBJ2-1 | TRBV11-3 | 12 | .
CASSILLPRLAGTDTQYF | TGTGCCAGCAGTATTCTCCTCCCGAGACTAGCGGGCACAGATACGCAGTATTTT | TRBD2 | TRBJ2-3 | TRBV2 | 18 | .
CASSQDQGANTIYF | TGCGCCAGCAGCCAAGACCAGGGGGCTAACACCATATATTTT | TRBD1 | TRBJ1-3 | TRBV4-3 | 14 | .
CSVLEQGLVNTIYF | TGCAGCGTTTTAGAACAGGGGCTGGTAAACACCATATATTTT | TRBD1 | TRBJ1-3 | TRBV29-1 | 14 | .
CASSWTGANEKLFF | TGTGCCAGCTCGTGGACAGGGGCTAATGAAAAACTGTTTTTT | TRBD1 | TRBJ1-4 | TRBV18 | 14 | once
CASSRSQGTLEQYF | TGTGCCAGCAGCCGAAGTCAGGGGACACTCGAGCAGTACTTC | . | TRBJ2-7 | TRBV5-5 | 14 | .
CASSPGDSSGANVLTF | TGTGCCAGCAGCCCCGGGGACAGCTCTGGGGCCAACGTCCTGACTTTC | TRBD1 | TRBJ2-6 | TRBV14 | 16 | few
CAISEPETGVTEAFF | TGTGCCATCAGTGAGCCTGAGACCGGGGTCACTGAAGCTTTCTTT | . | TRBJ1-1 | TRBV10-3 | 15 | .
CASSFPEATYGYTF | TGTGCCAGCAGCTTCCCCGAGGCAACCTATGGCTACACCTTC | . | TRBJ1-2 | TRBV7-9 | 14 | .
CASRAGHLYGYTF | TGTGCCAGCAGGGCCGGACATCTCTATGGCTACACCTTC | . | TRBJ1-2 | TRBV6-1 | 13 | .
CSVEGGGNTGELFF | TGCAGCGTTGAAGGGGGGGGGAACACCGGGGAGCTGTTTTTT | TRBD2 | TRBJ2-2 | TRBV29-1 | 14 | .
CASSLQGRGTEAFF | TGCGCCAGCAGCTTACAGGGAAGGGGAACTGAAGCTTTCTTT | . | TRBJ1-1 | TRBV5-1 | 14 | once